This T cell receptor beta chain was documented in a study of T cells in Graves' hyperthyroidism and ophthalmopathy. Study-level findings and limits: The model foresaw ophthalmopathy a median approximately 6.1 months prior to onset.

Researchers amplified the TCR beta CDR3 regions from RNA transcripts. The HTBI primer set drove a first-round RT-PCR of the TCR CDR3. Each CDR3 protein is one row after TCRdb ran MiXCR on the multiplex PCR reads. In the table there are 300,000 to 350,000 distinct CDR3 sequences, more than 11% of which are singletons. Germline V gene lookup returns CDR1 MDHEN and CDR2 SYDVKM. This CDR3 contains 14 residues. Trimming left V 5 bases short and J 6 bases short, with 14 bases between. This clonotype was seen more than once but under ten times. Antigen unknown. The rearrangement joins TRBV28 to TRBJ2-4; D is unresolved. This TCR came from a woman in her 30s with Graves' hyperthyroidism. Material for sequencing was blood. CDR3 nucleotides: TGTGCCAGCAGTCCCGTCCGGACGCGAAACATTCAGTACTTC. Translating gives CASSPVRTRNIQYF.